Sequencing of this T cell receptor (beta chain) was carried out in a study of T cells in Graves' hyperthyroidism and ophthalmopathy. Trimming took 3 bases from V and 6 from J; bases not matched to a gene: 4. In germline, CDR1 is SNHLY, CDR2 FYNNEI. The CDR3 is 13 amino acids. Authors of the study amplified TCR beta CDR3 regions from RNA transcripts. The primer set for the first-round RT-PCR of the TCR CDR3 was HTBI. TCRdb reprocessed the multiplex PCR reads via MiXCR and lists one record per CDR3 protein. The profile shows roughly 500,000 distinct CDR3 sequences, around 43% of them singletons. Note on this clonotype: The antigen remains unidentified.

General study points: The model foresaw ophthalmopathy a median about 6.1 months prior to onset. Ophthalmopathy cases were set apart from stable hyperthyroidism by a 13 V-J model.

The sequenced material came from peripheral blood or thyroid tissue (not recorded which). The clonotype was recovered from an adult woman with Graves' disease, either hyperthyroidism or ophthalmopathy (not recorded which). The chain joins TRBV2 to TRBJ1-1; 7 bases are shared with TRBD1. Here the CDR3 reads CASSEGDSPEAFF. The CDR3 DNA sequence: TGTGCCAGCAGTGAGGGGGACAGCCCTGAAGCTTTCTTT.